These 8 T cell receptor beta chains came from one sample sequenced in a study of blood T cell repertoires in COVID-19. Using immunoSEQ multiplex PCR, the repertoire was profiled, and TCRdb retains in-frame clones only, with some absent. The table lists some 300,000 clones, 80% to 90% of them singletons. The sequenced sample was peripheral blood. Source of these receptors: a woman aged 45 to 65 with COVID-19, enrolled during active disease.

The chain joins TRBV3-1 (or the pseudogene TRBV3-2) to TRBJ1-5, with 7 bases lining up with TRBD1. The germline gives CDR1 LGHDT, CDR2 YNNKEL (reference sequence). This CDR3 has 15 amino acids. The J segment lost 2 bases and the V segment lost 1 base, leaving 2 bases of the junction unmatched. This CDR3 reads CASSQAGTGNQPQHF. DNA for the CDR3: TGTGCCAGCAGCCAAGCCGGGACAGGCAATCAGCCCCAGCATTTT.

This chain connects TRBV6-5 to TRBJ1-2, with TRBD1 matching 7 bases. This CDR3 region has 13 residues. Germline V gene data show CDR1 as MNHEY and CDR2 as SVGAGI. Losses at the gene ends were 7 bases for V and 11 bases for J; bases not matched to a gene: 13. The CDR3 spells CASTNGQALGYTF. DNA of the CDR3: TGTGCCAGCACAAATGGACAGGCCCTTGGGTACACCTTC.

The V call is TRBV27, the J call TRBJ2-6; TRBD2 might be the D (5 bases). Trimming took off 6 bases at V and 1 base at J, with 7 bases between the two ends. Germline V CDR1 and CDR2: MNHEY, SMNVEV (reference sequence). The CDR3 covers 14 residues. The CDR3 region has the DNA TGTGCCAGCAGGGACTCATCTGGGGCCAACGTCCTGACTTTC. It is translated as CASRDSSGANVLTF.

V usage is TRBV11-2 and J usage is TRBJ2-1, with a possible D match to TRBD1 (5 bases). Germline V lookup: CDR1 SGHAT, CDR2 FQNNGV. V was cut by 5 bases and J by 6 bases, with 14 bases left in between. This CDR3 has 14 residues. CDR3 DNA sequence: TGTGCCAGCAGCCTCCAGACAGCATTCAATGAGCAGTTCTTC. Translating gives CASSLQTAFNEQFF.

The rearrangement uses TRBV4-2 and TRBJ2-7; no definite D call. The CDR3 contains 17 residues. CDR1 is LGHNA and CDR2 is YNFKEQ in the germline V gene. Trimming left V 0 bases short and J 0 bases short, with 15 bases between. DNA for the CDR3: TGTGCCAGCAGCCAAGATTTTAGGCGCGGTTCCTCCTACGAGCAGTACTTC. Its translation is CASSQDFRRGSSYEQYF.

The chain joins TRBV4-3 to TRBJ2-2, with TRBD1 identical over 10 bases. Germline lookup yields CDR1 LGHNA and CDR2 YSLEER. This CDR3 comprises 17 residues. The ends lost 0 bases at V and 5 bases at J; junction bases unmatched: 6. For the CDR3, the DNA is TGCGCCAGCAGCCAAGATCGGCGACAGGGGGCAACCGGGGAGCTGTTTTTT. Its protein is CASSQDRRQGATGELFF.

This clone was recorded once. For the CDR3, the DNA is TGTGCCAGCAGTTACTCCCAGGACAGGCGGAATTCACCCCTCCACTTT. Translating it yields CASSYSQDRRNSPLHF. The chain carries TRBV6-5 and TRBJ1-6, with 7 bases matching TRBD1. Germline CDR1 reads MNHEY; CDR2 reads SVGAGI. The CDR3 consists of 16 residues. With 0 bases clipped from V and 7 bases from J, the junction kept 6 bases outside the gene matches.

CDR3 sequence reads: CASSYSSPDYTDTQYF. The CDR3 DNA sequence: TGTGCCAGCAGTTACTCGAGTCCGGACTACACAGATACGCAGTATTTT. The chain is built from TRBV6-2 or TRBV6-3 and TRBJ2-3; D is possibly TRBD2 (6 bases). Per the germline V gene, CDR1 is MNHEY and CDR2 is SVGEGT. The CDR3 has 16 residues. V was trimmed by 0 bases and J by 2 bases, leaving 12 bases between them.